Listed below are T cell receptor beta chains from one sample, sequenced in a study of blood T cell repertoires in COVID-19. Clones were read by immunoSEQ multiplex PCR, and TCRdb kept only the in-frame ones, dropping some. The sample shows around 110,000 clones, 70% to 90% of them seen only once. What was sequenced was peripheral blood. The receptors here all came from a man between 45 and 60 years old with active or convalescent COVID-19. CDR3s include the opening cysteine and the closing phenylalanine or tryptophan. A D gene is named only where the DNA matches it firmly. The size of a clone is reported for some rows only, either as once, few or many, or as a class for expanded clones.

clone_size	d_call	j_call	v_call	cdr3_aa	cdr3_nt
NA	NA	TRBJ2-7	TRBV4-3	CASSQEELRVPPYEQYF	TGCGCCAGCAGCCAAGAGGAGTTGCGGGTGCCCCCCTACGAGCAGTACTTC
NA	TRBD2	TRBJ2-7	TRBV28	CASSLGGGTYEQYF	TGTGCCAGCAGTTTAGGGGGAGGGACCTACGAGCAGTACTTC
NA	TRBD2	TRBJ2-1	TRBV11-1	CASSQRLAGTKDEQFF	TGTGCCAGCAGTCAAAGGCTAGCGGGAACTAAAGATGAGCAGTTCTTC
NA	NA	TRBJ2-4	TRBV2	CASSNDRAKNIQYF	TGTGCCAGCAGTAACGACAGGGCCAAAAACATTCAGTACTTC
NA	NA	TRBJ1-4	TRBV5-5	CASSFSGAREKLFF	TGTGCCAGCAGCTTCAGCGGGGCTAGGGAAAAACTGTTTTTT
NA	TRBD1	TRBJ2-3	TRBV7-9	CASSPRQGGTDTQYF	TGTGCCAGCAGCCCGAGACAGGGAGGCACAGATACGCAGTATTTT
NA	NA	TRBJ1-2	TRBV3-1/TRBV3-2	CASSQASGGYTF	TGTGCCAGCAGCCAAGCCTCAGGTGGCTACACCTTC
NA	TRBD2	TRBJ2-7	TRBV7-9	CASSSSTSGGGEQYF	TGTGCCAGCAGCTCCTCGACTAGCGGGGGAGGCGAGCAGTACTTC
NA	NA	TRBJ1-2	TRBV28	CASSLKGVGYTF	TGTGCCAGCAGTTTAAAAGGAGTGGGCTACACCTTC
NA	TRBD1	TRBJ1-2	TRBV25-1	CASSEYRGTGYGYTF	TGTGCCAGCAGTGAATATAGGGGGACAGGGTATGGCTACACCTTC
NA	TRBD1	TRBJ1-1	TRBV5-4	CASSSRDSEIEAFF	TGTGCCAGCAGCTCCCGGGACAGCGAAATTGAAGCTTTCTTT
NA	NA	TRBJ2-4	TRBV10-3	CAISEGSAIGRIFF	TGTGCCATCAGTGAAGGTTCGGCCATTGGGAGGATTTTCTTC
NA	TRBD2	TRBJ2-5	TRBV7-2	CASSLPREGWETQYF	TGTGCCAGCAGCTTGCCGCGGGAGGGCTGGGAGACCCAGTACTTC
NA	NA	TRBJ2-2	TRBV9	CASSVNVDTGELFF	TGTGCCAGCAGCGTAAACGTAGACACCGGGGAGCTGTTTTTT
NA	TRBD1	TRBJ2-7	TRBV29-1	CSVVGQGYEQYF	TGCAGCGTTGTGGGACAGGGTTACGAGCAGTACTTC
NA	TRBD2	TRBJ2-1	TRBV28	CASSFGLAQEQFF	TGTGCCAGCAGTTTCGGACTAGCTCAAGAGCAGTTCTTC
NA	NA	TRBJ2-2	TRBV11-3	CASSLGSRGNTGELFF	TGTGCCAGCAGCTTAGGGTCACGCGGGAACACCGGGGAGCTGTTTTTT
NA	TRBD2	TRBJ2-1	TRBV4-3	CASSQWRWEASGKISYNEQFF	TGCGCCAGCAGCCAATGGAGATGGGAAGCTAGCGGGAAGATATCCTACAATGAGCAGTTCTTC
NA	TRBD2	TRBJ2-3	TRBV28	CASSLPSTSGRPDTQYF	TGTGCCAGCAGTTTACCCTCGACTAGCGGGAGGCCAGATACGCAGTATTTT
NA	TRBD1	TRBJ2-5	TRBV30	CAWSAGGTGGIQETQYF	TGTGCCTGGAGTGCTGGTGGGACAGGGGGGATACAAGAGACCCAGTACTTC
NA	NA	TRBJ2-1	TRBV19	CASSNVLGGEQFF	TGTGCCAGTAGTAACGTTCTCGGGGGTGAGCAGTTCTTC
NA	NA	TRBJ1-2	TRBV5-1	CASSPRVGNANYGYTF	TGCGCCAGCAGCCCGAGGGTGGGGAATGCTAACTATGGCTACACCTTC
NA	TRBD1	TRBJ2-1	TRBV28	CASSFFGQGHNEQFF	TGTGCCAGCAGTTTTTTTGGACAGGGCCACAATGAGCAGTTCTTC
NA	TRBD2	TRBJ2-7	TRBV27	CASSSPSGGSYEQYF	TGTGCCAGCAGTTCTCCTAGCGGGGGTTCCTACGAGCAGTACTTC
NA	TRBD2	TRBJ2-1	TRBV6-5	CASQAGAAYNEQFF	TGTGCCAGCCAGGCGGGAGCCGCCTACAATGAGCAGTTCTTC
NA	TRBD2	TRBJ2-2	TRBV6-5	CASRILAGDTGELFF	TGTGCCAGCAGAATATTAGCGGGAGACACCGGGGAGCTGTTTTTT
NA	NA	TRBJ1-5	TRBV19	CASSSPQNQPQHF	TGTGCCAGTAGTTCCCCACAGAATCAGCCCCAGCATTTT
NA	TRBD1	TRBJ1-2	TRBV5-1	CASSLAGTGLAYGYTF	TGCGCCAGCAGCTTGGCCGGGACAGGGTTGGCCTATGGCTACACCTTC
few	NA	TRBJ1-1	TRBV2	CASRVEATTEAFF	TGTGCCAGCAGGGTGGAGGCGACCACTGAAGCTTTCTTT
NA	TRBD1	TRBJ1-4	TRBV9	CASSVGGGFGGTGNNEKLFF	TGTGCCAGCAGCGTAGGAGGGGGCTTCGGGGGCACGGGTAATAATGAAAAACTGTTTTTT
NA	NA	TRBJ2-7	TRBV30	CAWSARGNGEQYF	TGTGCCTGGAGTGCCCGGGGGAACGGCGAGCAGTACTTC
once	TRBD1	TRBJ1-5	TRBV19	CASSLQGAPQPQHF	TGTGCCAGTAGTCTACAGGGGGCCCCTCAGCCCCAGCATTTT
NA	NA	TRBJ2-7	TRBV28	CASSRISYEQYF	TGTGCCAGCAGTCGTATTTCCTACGAGCAGTACTTC
few	TRBD1	TRBJ2-7	TRBV5-6	CASSPGQGAREQYF	TGTGCCAGCAGCCCGGGACAGGGGGCGCGGGAGCAGTACTTC
NA	TRBD1	TRBJ1-1	TRBV28	CASTRAGTGVGNTEAFF	TGTGCCAGCACCAGAGCCGGGACAGGGGTAGGGAACACTGAAGCTTTCTTT
NA	TRBD1	TRBJ1-1	TRBV9	CASSVGDSLNTEAFF	TGTGCCAGCAGCGTAGGGGACAGTCTGAACACTGAAGCTTTCTTT
NA	TRBD1	TRBJ2-7	TRBV5-1	CASSGMTGHEQYF	TGCGCCAGCAGCGGGATGACAGGGCACGAGCAGTACTTC
NA	TRBD2	TRBJ2-1	TRBV6-1	CASSAHPGLAGGYNEQFF	TGTGCCAGCAGTGCGCACCCGGGACTAGCGGGAGGTTACAATGAGCAGTTCTTC
NA	TRBD1	TRBJ2-7	TRBV7-9	CASSDATGILEQYF	TGTGCCAGCAGCGACGCGACAGGGATACTCGAGCAGTACTTC
once	NA	TRBJ1-1	TRBV5-4	CASSLVSNTEAFF	TGTGCCAGCAGCTTGGTATCGAACACTGAAGCTTTCTTT
NA	TRBD1	TRBJ2-1	TRBV2	CASSDWTGGNEQFF	TGTGCCAGCAGTGATTGGACAGGGGGCAATGAGCAGTTCTTC
NA	TRBD1	TRBJ2-7	TRBV25-1	CASRPRGQSYEQYF	TGTGCCAGCCGACCCAGGGGGCAGTCCTACGAGCAGTACTTC
once	TRBD2	TRBJ2-1	TRBV24-1	CATSDAPGTVGLSGRWNEQFF	TGTGCCACCAGTGATGCCCCGGGGACAGTCGGCCTTAGCGGGAGGTGGAATGAGCAGTTCTTC
NA	NA	TRBJ1-6	TRBV10-3	CAISELGQNNSPLHF	TGTGCCATCAGTGAGTTAGGACAGAACAATTCACCCCTCCACTTT
NA	NA	TRBJ2-3	TRBV24-1	CATSDPGLADTQYF	TGTGCCACCAGTGACCCAGGGTTGGCAGATACGCAGTATTTT
few	TRBD2	TRBJ2-2	TRBV15	CATSVTSGSGTGELFF	TGTGCCACCAGCGTAACTAGCGGGAGTGGCACCGGGGAGCTGTTTTTT
NA	NA	TRBJ1-1	TRBV21-1	CASSFPGQKNTEAFF	TGTGCCAGCAGCTTTCCGGGACAGAAGAACACTGAAGCTTTCTTT
NA	TRBD2	TRBJ2-1	TRBV30	CAWRGDPPVAFF	TGTGCATGGCGGGGGGATCCGCCCGTAGCGTTCTTC
once	TRBD1	TRBJ1-5	TRBV29-1	CSVGTANGNQPQHF	TGCAGCGTGGGGACAGCAAACGGTAATCAGCCCCAGCATTTT
few	NA	TRBJ1-1	TRBV30	CAWRPDTEAFF	TGTGCCTGGAGGCCGGACACTGAAGCTTTCTTT
NA	TRBD1	TRBJ1-4	TRBV15	CATSRLSGGINEKLFF	TGTGCCACCAGCAGACTATCAGGGGGTATAAACGAAAAACTGTTTTTT
NA	NA	TRBJ1-6	TRBV6-5	CASSYQGFHSPLHF	TGTGCCAGCAGTTACCAGGGATTTCATTCACCCCTCCACTTT
NA	TRBD1	TRBJ2-1	TRBV10-3	CAIMGQGYNEQFF	TGTGCCATCATGGGACAGGGCTACAATGAGCAGTTCTTC
NA	TRBD2	TRBJ2-5	TRBV5-1	CASSLSGTSGRFSETQYF	TGCGCCAGCAGCTTGTCTGGGACTAGCGGGAGGTTTTCAGAGACCCAGTACTTC